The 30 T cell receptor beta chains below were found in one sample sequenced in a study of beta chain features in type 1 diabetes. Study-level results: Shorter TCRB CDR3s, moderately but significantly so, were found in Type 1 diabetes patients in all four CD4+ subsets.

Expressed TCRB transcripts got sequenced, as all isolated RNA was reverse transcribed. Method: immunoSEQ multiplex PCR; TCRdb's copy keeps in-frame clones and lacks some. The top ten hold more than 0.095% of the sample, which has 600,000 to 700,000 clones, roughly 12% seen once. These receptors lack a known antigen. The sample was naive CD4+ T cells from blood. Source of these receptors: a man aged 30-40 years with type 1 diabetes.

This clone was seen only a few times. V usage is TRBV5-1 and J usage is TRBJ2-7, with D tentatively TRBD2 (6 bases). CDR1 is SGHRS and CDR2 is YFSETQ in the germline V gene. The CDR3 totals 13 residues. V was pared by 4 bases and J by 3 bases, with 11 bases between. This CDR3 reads CASSPGTVYEQYF. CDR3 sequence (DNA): TGCGCCAGCAGCCCCGGGACTGTCTACGAGCAGTACTTC. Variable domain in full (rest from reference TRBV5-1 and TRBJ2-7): KAGVTQTPRYLIKTRGQQVTLSCSPISGHRSVSWYQQTPGQGLQFLFEYFSETQRNKGNFPGRFSGRQFSNSRSEMNVSTLELGDSALYLCASSPGTVYEQYFGPGTRLTVT.

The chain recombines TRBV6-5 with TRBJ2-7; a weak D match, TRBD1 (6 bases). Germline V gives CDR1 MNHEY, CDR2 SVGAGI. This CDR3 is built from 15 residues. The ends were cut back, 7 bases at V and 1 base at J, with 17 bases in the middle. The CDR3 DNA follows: TGTGCCAGCAATAAGAACAGGGCACTTTCCTACGAGCAGTACTTC. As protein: CASNKNRALSYEQYF.

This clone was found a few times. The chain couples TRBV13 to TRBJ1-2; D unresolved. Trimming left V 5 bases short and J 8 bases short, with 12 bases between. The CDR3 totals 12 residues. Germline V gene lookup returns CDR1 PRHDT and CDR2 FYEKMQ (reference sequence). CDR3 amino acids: CASSQKWRGYTF. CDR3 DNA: TGTGCCAGCAGCCAAAAGTGGCGAGGCTACACCTTC. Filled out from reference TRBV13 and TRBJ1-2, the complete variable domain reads AAGVIQSPRHLIKEKRETATLKCYPIPRHDTVYWYQQGPGQDPQFLISFYEKMQSDKGSIPDRFSAQQFSDYHSELNMSSLELGDSALYFCASSQKWRGYTFGSGTRLTVV.

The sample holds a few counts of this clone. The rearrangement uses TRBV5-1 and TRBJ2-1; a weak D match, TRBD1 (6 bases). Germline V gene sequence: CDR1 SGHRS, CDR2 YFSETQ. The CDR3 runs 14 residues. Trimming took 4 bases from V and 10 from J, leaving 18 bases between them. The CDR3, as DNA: TGCGCCAGCAGCCCTGCCCCGGGACAACGAGAGCAGTTCTTC. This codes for CASSPAPGQREQFF. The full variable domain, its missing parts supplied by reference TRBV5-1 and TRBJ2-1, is KAGVTQTPRYLIKTRGQQVTLSCSPISGHRSVSWYQQTPGQGLQFLFEYFSETQRNKGNFPGRFSGRQFSNSRSEMNVSTLELGDSALYLCASSPAPGQREQFFGPGTRLTVL.

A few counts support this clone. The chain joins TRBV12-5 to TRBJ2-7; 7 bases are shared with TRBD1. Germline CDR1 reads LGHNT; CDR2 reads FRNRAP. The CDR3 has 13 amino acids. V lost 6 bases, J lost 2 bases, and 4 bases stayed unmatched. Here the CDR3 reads CASGGDRTYEQYF. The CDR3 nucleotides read TGTGCTAGTGGGGGGGACAGAACCTACGAGCAGTACTTC.

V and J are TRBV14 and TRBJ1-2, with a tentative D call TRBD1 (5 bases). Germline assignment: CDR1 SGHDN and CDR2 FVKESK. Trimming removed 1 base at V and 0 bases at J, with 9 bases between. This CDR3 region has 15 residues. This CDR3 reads CASSQGQRANYGYTF. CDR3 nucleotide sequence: TGTGCCAGCAGCCAAGGACAGAGGGCTAACTATGGCTACACCTTC. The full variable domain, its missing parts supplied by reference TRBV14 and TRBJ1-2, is EAGVTQFPSHSVIEKGQTVTLRCDPISGHDNLYWYRRVMGKEIKFLLHFVKESKQDESGMPNNRFLAERTGGTYSTLKVQPAELEDSGVYFCASSQGQRANYGYTFGSGTRLTVV.

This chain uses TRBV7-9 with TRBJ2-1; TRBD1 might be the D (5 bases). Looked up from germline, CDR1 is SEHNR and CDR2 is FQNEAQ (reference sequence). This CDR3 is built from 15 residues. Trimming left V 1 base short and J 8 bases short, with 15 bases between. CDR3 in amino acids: CASSLVTSRVDEQFF. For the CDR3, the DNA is TGTGCCAGCAGCTTAGTAACGAGCAGGGTCGATGAGCAGTTCTTC.

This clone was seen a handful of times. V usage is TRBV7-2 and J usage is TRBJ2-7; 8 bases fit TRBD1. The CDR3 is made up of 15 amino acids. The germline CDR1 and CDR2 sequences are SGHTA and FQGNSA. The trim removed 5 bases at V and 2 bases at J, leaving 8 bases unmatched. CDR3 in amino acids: CASSPQGAVTYEQYF. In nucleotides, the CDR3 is TGTGCCAGCAGCCCCCAGGGGGCAGTCACCTACGAGCAGTACTTC.

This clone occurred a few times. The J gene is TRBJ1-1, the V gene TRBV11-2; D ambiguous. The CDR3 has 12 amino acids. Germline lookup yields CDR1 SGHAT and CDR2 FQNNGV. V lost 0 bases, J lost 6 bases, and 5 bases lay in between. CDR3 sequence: CASSLEFAEAFF. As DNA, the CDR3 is TGTGCCAGCAGCTTAGAGTTCGCTGAAGCTTTCTTT. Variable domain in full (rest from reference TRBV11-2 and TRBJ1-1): EAGVAQSPRYKIIEKRQSVAFWCNPISGHATLYWYQQILGQGPKLLIQFQNNGVVDDSQLPKDRFSAERLKGVDSTLKIQPAKLEDSAVYLCASSLEFAEAFFGQGTRLTVV.

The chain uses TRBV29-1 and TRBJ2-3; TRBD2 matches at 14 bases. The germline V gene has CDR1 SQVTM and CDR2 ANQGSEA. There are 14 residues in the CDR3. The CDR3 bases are TGCAGGGCGACTAGCGGGGGGGGCACAGATACGCAGTATTTT. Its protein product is CRATSGGGTDTQYF.

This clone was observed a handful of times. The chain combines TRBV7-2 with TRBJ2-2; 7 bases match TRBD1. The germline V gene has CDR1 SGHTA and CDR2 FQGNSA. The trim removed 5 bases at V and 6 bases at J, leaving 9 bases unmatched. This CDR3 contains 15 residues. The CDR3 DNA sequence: TGTGCCAGCAGCCCCCACGACAGGGCGGCCGGGGAGCTGTTTTTT. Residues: CASSPHDRAAGELFF.

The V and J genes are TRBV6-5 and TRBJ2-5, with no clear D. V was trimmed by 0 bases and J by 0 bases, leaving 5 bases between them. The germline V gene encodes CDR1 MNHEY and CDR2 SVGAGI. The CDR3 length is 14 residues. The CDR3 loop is CASSYSGNQETQYF. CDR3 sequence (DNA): TGTGCCAGCAGTTACTCTGGTAACCAAGAGACCCAGTACTTC.

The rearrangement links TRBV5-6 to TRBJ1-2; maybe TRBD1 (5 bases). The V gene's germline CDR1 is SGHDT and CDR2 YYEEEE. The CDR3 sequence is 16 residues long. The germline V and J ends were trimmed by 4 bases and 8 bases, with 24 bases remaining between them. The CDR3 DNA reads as TGTGCCAGCAGCCCCGGGGGTTCGCTATCTTTGAGGGGCTACACCTTC. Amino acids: CASSPGGSLSLRGYTF. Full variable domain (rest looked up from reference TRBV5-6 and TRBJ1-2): DAGVTQSPTHLIKTRGQQVTLRCSPKSGHDTVSWYQQALGQGPQFIFQYYEEEERQRGNFPDRFSGHQFPNYSSELNVNALLLGDSALYLCASSPGGSLSLRGYTFGSGTRLTVV.

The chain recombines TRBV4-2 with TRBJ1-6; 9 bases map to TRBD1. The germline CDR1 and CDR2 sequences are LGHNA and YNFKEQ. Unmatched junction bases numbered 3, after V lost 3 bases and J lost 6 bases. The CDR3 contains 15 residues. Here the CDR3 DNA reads TGTGCCAGCAGCCAGAGGACAGGGGTTAATTCACCCCTCCACTTT. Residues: CASSQRTGVNSPLHF.

In nucleotides, the CDR3 is TGTGCCTGGACGGGAGGAGGGTTCGATTCACCCCTCCACTTT. It yields the protein CAWTGGGFDSPLHF. The V and J genes are TRBV30 and TRBJ1-6; D not certain. The CDR3 loop spans 14 amino acids. Germline-derived CDR1 and CDR2 are GTSNPN and SVGIG (reference sequence). Trimming removed 4 bases from V and 8 bases from J, with 15 bases in between.

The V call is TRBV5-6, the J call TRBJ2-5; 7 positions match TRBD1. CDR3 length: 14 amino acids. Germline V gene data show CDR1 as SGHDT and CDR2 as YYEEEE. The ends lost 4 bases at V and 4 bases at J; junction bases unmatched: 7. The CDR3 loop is CASSGQVTGETQYF. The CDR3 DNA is TGTGCCAGCAGCGGACAGGTAACGGGAGAGACCCAGTACTTC.

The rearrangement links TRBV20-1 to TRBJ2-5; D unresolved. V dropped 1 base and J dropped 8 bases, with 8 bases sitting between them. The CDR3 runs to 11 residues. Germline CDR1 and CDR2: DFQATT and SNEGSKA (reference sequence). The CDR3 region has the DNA TGCAGTGCTAGAGGGGGAACAACCCAGTACTTC. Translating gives CSARGGTTQYF.

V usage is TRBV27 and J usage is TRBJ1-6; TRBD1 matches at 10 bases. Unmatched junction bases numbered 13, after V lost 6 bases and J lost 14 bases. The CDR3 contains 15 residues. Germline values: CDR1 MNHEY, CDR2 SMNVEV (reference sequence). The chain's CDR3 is CASRPGTGAVRALHF. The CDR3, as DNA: TGTGCCAGCAGACCCGGGACAGGGGCCGTCCGGGCCCTCCACTTT.

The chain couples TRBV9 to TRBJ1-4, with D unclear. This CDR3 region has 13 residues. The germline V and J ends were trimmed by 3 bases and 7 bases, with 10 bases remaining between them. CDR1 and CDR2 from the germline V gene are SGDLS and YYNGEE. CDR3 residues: CASSAWTGEKLFF. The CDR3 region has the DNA TGTGCCAGCAGCGCATGGACGGGTGAAAAACTGTTTTTT.

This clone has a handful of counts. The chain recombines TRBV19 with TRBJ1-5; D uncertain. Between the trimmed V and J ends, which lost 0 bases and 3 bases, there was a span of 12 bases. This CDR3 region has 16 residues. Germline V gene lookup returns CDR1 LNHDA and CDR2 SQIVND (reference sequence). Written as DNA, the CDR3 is TGTGCCAGTAGTATAGAAGACGTGGTGACCAATCAGCCCCAGCATTTT. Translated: CASSIEDVVTNQPQHF.

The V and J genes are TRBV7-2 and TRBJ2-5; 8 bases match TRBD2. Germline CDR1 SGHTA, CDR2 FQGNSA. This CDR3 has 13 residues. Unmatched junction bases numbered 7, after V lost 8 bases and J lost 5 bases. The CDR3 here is CASGLAGGETQYF. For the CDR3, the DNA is TGTGCCAGCGGGCTAGCGGGCGGTGAGACCCAGTACTTC.

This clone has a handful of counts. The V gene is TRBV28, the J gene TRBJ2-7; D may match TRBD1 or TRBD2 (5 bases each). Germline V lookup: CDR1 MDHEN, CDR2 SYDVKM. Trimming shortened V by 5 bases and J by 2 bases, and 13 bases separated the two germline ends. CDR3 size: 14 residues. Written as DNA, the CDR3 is TGTGCCAGCAGTCCCCGGGGCTACCCCTACGAGCAGTACTTC. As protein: CASSPRGYPYEQYF.

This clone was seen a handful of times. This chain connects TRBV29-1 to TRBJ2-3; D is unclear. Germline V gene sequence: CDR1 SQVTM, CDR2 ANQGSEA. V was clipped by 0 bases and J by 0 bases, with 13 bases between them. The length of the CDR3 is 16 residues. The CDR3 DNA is TGCAGCGTTGAAGATCTAGGCCTGGTTAGCACAGATACGCAGTATTTT. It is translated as CSVEDLGLVSTDTQYF.

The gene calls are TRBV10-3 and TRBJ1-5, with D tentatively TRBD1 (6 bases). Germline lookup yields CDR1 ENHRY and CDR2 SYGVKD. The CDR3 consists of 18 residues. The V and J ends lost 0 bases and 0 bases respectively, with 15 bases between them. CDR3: CAISESAGDSYSNQPQHF. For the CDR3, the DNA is TGTGCCATCAGTGAGTCGGCAGGGGATAGTTATAGCAATCAGCCCCAGCATTTT.

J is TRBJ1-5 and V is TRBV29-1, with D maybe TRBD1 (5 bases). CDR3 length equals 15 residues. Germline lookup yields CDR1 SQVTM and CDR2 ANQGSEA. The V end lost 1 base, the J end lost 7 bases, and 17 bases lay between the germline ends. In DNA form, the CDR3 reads TGCAGCGTTGAAGTCGGGCAGGGAGGGTTGCAGCCCCAGCATTTT. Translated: CSVEVGQGGLQPQHF.

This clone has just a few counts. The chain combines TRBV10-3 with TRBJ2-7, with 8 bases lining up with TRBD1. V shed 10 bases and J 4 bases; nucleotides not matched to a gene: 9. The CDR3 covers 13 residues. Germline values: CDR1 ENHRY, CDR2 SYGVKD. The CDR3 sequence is CATQGQGQYEQYF. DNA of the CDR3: TGTGCCACACAAGGACAGGGCCAGTACGAGCAGTACTTC.

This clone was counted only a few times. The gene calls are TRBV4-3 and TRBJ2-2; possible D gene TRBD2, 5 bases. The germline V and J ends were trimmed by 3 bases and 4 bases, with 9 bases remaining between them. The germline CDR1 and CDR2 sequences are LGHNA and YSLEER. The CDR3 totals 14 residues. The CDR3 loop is CASSHGEGTGELFF. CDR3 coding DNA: TGCGCCAGCAGCCACGGGGAAGGCACCGGGGAGCTGTTTTTT.

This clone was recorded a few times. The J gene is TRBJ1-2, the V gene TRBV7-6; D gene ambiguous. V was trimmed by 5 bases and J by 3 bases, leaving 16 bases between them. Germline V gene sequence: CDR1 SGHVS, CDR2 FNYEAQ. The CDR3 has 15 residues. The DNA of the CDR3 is TGTGCCAGCAGCCCCCTCCCCCAATTCTACTATGGCTACACCTTC. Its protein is CASSPLPQFYYGYTF.

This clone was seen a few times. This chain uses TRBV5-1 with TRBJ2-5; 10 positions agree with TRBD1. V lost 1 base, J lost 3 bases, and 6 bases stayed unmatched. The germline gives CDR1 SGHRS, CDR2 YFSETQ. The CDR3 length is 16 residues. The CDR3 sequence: CASSLLPGQGKETQYF. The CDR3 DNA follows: TGCGCCAGCAGCTTGTTACCGGGACAGGGGAAAGAGACCCAGTACTTC.

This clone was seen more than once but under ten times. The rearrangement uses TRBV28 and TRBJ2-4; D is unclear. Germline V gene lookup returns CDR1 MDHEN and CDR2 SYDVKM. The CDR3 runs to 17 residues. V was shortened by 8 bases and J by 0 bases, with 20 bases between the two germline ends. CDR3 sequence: CASEDDRYPLAKNIQYF. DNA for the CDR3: TGTGCCAGCGAAGACGACCGTTATCCTCTAGCCAAAAACATTCAGTACTTC.